This TCR beta chain is drawn from a study of T cells in Graves' hyperthyroidism and ophthalmopathy. Between the trimmed V and J ends, which lost 7 bases and 5 bases, there was a span of 20 bases. Germline V lookup: CDR1 DFQATT, CDR2 SNEGSKA (reference sequence). This CDR3 is 14 amino acids long. This clonotype was counted between two and nine times. Researchers amplified the TCR beta CDR3 regions from RNA transcripts. HTBI primers drove first-round RT-PCR of the TCR CDR3. TCRdb reprocessed the multiplex PCR reads via MiXCR and lists one record per CDR3 protein. Of about 700,000 distinct CDR3 sequences listed, 12% to 15% are singletons.

Sequenced sample: blood. The chain uses TRBV20-1 and TRBJ1-2; D gene uncertain. The sequence was collected from a woman aged 18-29 years with Graves' hyperthyroidism. In nucleotides, the CDR3 is TGCAGTGTGGAGGGCTCAACCCGCCCTTATGGCTACACCTTC. Protein: CSVEGSTRPYGYTF.